Below, 16 T cell receptor beta chains from the same sample are listed, as sequenced in a study of spatial heterogeneity in lung cancer. From the 5' RACE reads, TCRdb called clonotypes with MiXCR, one entry per CDR3 protein. The sample yields 7,500 to 10,000 distinct CDR3 sequences, around a sixth seen once. The time point: sample taken at primary tumor resection. The sample was normal lung tissue next to the tumor, taken at surgery. These receptors were collected from a male donor with early-stage non-small cell lung cancer.

V usage is TRBV30 and J usage is TRBJ2-3; D uncertain. The CDR3 extends over 13 amino acids. Germline lookup yields CDR1 GTSNPN and CDR2 SVGIG (reference sequence). Trimming stripped 4 bases from V and 2 bases from J, with 10 bases between. CDR3 in amino acids: CAWNHAATDTQYF. The DNA of the CDR3 is TGTGCCTGGAATCATGCGGCCACAGATACGCAGTATTTT.

In this sample, this clonotype turned up many times. The V gene is TRBV10-3, the J gene TRBJ1-2; D remains unclear. CDR3 length equals 13 residues. Trimming left V 2 bases short and J 5 bases short, with 9 bases between. Germline V gives CDR1 ENHRY, CDR2 SYGVKD. DNA for the CDR3: TGTGCCATCAGTGAGGGGTCCGCGTATGGCTACACCTTC. This sequence encodes CAISEGSAYGYTF.

This clonotype was recorded many times. The chain employs TRBV28 and TRBJ1-5; 9 bases match TRBD1. The CDR3 loop spans 14 amino acids. Germline CDR1 is MDHEN and CDR2 is SYDVKM. With 5 bases clipped from V and 7 bases from J, the junction kept 6 bases outside the gene matches. The CDR3 sequence is CASSLGQGHQPQHF. CDR3 DNA sequence: TGTGCCAGCAGTCTGGGACAGGGTCACCAGCCCCAGCATTTT.

Sample share makes this clonotype medium-sized (0.01 to 0.1%). This chain joins TRBV27 and TRBJ1-1, with D possibly TRBD1 on 5 matching bases. Germline-derived CDR1 and CDR2 are MNHEY and SMNVEV (reference sequence). Between the trimmed V and J ends, which lost 4 bases and 1 base, there was a span of 10 bases. The CDR3 runs to 14 residues. The CDR3 sequence: CASSYGTANTEAFF. The CDR3, as DNA: TGTGCCAGCAGTTATGGGACGGCGAACACTGAAGCTTTCTTT.

This clonotype counts as medium-sized. J is TRBJ2-7 and V is TRBV5-4; D tentatively reads TRBD1 or TRBD2 (6 bases each). V was cut by 4 bases and J by 4 bases, with 15 bases left in between. The V gene's germline CDR1 is SGHNT and CDR2 YYREEE (reference sequence). The CDR3 runs to 14 residues. CDR3 sequence (DNA): TGTGCCAGCAGCACGACGGGGGCGAGGTACGAGCAGTACTTC. It translates to CASSTTGARYEQYF.

This clonotype was detected many times. The V call is TRBV6-2 or TRBV6-3, the J call TRBJ2-1; a possible D gene is TRBD2 (6 bases). This CDR3 has 15 amino acids. Per the germline V gene, CDR1 is MNHEY and CDR2 is SVGEGT. V was pared by 6 bases and J by 8 bases, with 20 bases between. CDR3 sequence (DNA): TGTGCCAGCAGCCTTAGCGGAACCCCTTACGATGAGCAGTTCTTC. It codes for CASSLSGTPYDEQFF.

The chain employs TRBV7-6 and TRBJ2-3; 10 bases line up with TRBD1. Germline CDR1 SGHVS, CDR2 FNYEAQ. After removal of 5 bases from V and 4 bases from J, the junction contained 3 bases not matched to a gene. The CDR3 is 14 residues long. This CDR3 reads CASSPGTGADTQYF. CDR3 bases: TGTGCCAGCAGCCCCGGGACAGGGGCAGATACGCAGTATTTT.

This clonotype is labeled medium-sized. The chain uses TRBV7-9 and TRBJ1-3; D gene uncertain. CDR3 length equals 15 residues. Germline CDR1 is SEHNR and CDR2 is FQNEAQ (reference sequence). Trimming left V 2 bases short and J 4 bases short, with 12 bases between. CDR3 nucleotides: TGTGCCAGCAGCTTAAAAGAGACATCAGGAAACACCATATATTTT. Translation gives CASSLKETSGNTIYF.

This clonotype was observed many times. The V gene is TRBV20-1, the J gene TRBJ1-5; D is unclear. This CDR3 spans 13 amino acids. Trimming removed 3 bases at V and 6 bases at J, with 12 bases between. CDR1 DFQATT and CDR2 SNEGSKA come from the germline V gene (reference sequence). The CDR3 here is CSASPGFGQPQHF. The CDR3 DNA reads TGCAGTGCTAGCCCAGGTTTCGGTCAGCCCCAGCATTTT.

Only one count was recorded for this clonotype. The chain recombines TRBV7-2 with TRBJ2-3; the match to TRBD1 covers 10 bases. J gave up 8 bases and V 5 bases, and 13 bases lay outside the gene matches. Germline V gene sequence: CDR1 SGHTA, CDR2 FQGNSA. The CDR3 covers 16 residues. In nucleotides, the CDR3 is TGTGCCAGCAGCCCCGGCGGACAGGGGGGGCAAGGTACGCAGTATTTT. Encoded protein: CASSPGGQGGQGTQYF.

This clonotype was counted between two and nine times. The V and J genes are TRBV30 and TRBJ2-7, with 8 bases fitting TRBD2. The CDR3 covers 14 residues. The V gene's germline CDR1 is GTSNPN and CDR2 SVGIG (reference sequence). The V segment lost 2 bases and the J segment 6 bases; nucleotides outside the gene matches: 9. CDR3 region: CAWSSRGGAIEQYF. The CDR3 DNA reads as TGTGCCTGGAGTTCCCGGGGGGGTGCCATCGAGCAGTACTTC. Together with reference TRBV30 and TRBJ2-7, the CDR3 gives the full variable domain: SQTIHQWPATLVQPVGSPLSLECTVEGTSNPNLYWYRQAAGRGLQLLFYSVGIGQISSEVPQNLSASRPQDRQFILSSKKLLLSDSGFYLCAWSSRGGAIEQYFGPGTRLTVT.

In its sample, this clonotype ranks as medium-sized. The rearrangement links TRBV7-8 to TRBJ2-7; a possible D gene is TRBD1 (6 bases). The CDR3 has 12 residues. The ends were cut back, 5 bases at V and 3 bases at J, with 8 bases in the middle. Germline assignment: CDR1 SGHVS and CDR2 FQNEAQ. DNA for the CDR3: TGTGCCAGCAGCATAGGGGGCTACGAGCAGTACTTC. Amino acids: CASSIGGYEQYF.

This clonotype is labeled medium-sized (0.01 to 0.1%). The chain uses TRBV3-1 and TRBJ1-6; tentatively, D is TRBD1 (5 bases). The germline V gene encodes CDR1 LGHDT and CDR2 YNNKEL (reference sequence). This CDR3 has 15 amino acids. V lost 3 bases to trimming and J lost 9 bases, with 15 bases between them. This chain's CDR3 is CASSQGPARISPLHF. The CDR3 DNA follows: TGTGCCAGCAGCCAGGGGCCCGCTAGGATTTCACCCCTCCACTTT.

This clonotype came up a few times. The chain uses TRBV11-1 and TRBJ2-7; the D gene could be TRBD1 or TRBD2 (6 bases each). CDR3 length: 13 residues. Germline lookup yields CDR1 SGHAT and CDR2 FQDESV (reference sequence). Trimming removed 3 bases at V and 6 bases at J, with 12 bases between. CDR3 nucleotide sequence: TGTGCCAGCAGCTTGGAGGGGGGTCTCGAGCAGTACTTC. Residues: CASSLEGGLEQYF. Full variable domain (rest looked up from reference TRBV11-1 and TRBJ2-7): EAEVAQSPRYKITEKSQAVAFWCDPISGHATLYWYRQILGQGPELLVQFQDESVVDDSQLPKDRFSAERLKGVDSTLKIQPAELGDSAMYLCASSLEGGLEQYFGPGTRLTVT.

V and J are TRBV6-2 or TRBV6-3 and TRBJ2-1; 7 bases agree with TRBD2. The V segment lost 4 bases and the J segment 8 bases; nucleotides outside the gene matches: 5. The CDR3 spans 13 residues. Germline-derived CDR1 and CDR2 are MNHEY and SVGEGT. The CDR3 coding sequence is TGTGCCAGCAGTTCCTTAGGGAGGGATGAGCAGTTCTTC. This gives the protein CASSSLGRDEQFF.

V and J are TRBV7-9 and TRBJ2-3; D tentatively reads TRBD1 or TRBD2 (5 bases each). The CDR3 length is 12 residues. Between the trimmed V and J ends, which lost 4 bases and 11 bases, there was a span of 13 bases. Germline assignment: CDR1 SEHNR and CDR2 FQNEAQ (reference sequence). The CDR3 nucleotides are TGTGCCAGCAGCTACGAAGGGACCGAGCAGTATTTT. Its protein product is CASSYEGTEQYF.